This T cell receptor (beta chain) is drawn from a study of CD8 T cells in Susac syndrome (dated by TCRdb to about 2019). For the wider study: The study used repertoire sequencing to test whether antigen drove CD8+ T cell activation and differentiation in Susac syndrome. Results and caveats for the whole study, not just this receptor: The TCR sequencing and HLA analysis was acknowledged to have included a relatively small number of individuals.

RNA was extracted using the RNeasy kit, and about 0.45 to 1 ug of the RNA was reverse transcribed with random hexamers. The immunoSEQ multiplex PCR assay, which covers 54 Vbeta and 13 Jbeta segments, was used to amplify TCR beta CDR3 regions. To correct PCR amplification bias, a synthetic template baseline was used for both primer optimization and computational correction. The paper's processing steps were these. Only productive sequences were kept, with reads annotated to V, D and J genes according to IMGT and analyzed in immunoSEQ Analyzer. To calculate clonality, Shannon entropy was normalized by log2 of the number of productive unique sequences and then subtracted from one. Public and private clones were assessed among the 100 most prevalent clones of each patient and control. Clones were defined as Susac-specific when absent from the healthy and MS cohorts, from about 1,100 published viral clones and from other ImmuneACCESS disease sequences. The raw public reads went through TCRdb reprocessing: fastp at Q25, MiXCR clone calling, in-frame beta chains kept. Under each unique CDR3 protein, matching rows form one entry showing the most common genes and DNA. None of the V and J calls come from the authors' own analysis; TCRdb made them. This sample has 140,000 or so distinct CDR3 sequences in its table, and approximately 94% of those were observed once. The ten largest account for under 0.095% of the sample.

High-throughput TCR beta sequencing profiled peripheral blood CD8+ and CD4+ T cells from healthy donors, Susac syndrome patients and multiple sclerosis patients. Healthy donors were age- and sex-matched controls. CD8+ TEMRA cells were enriched by FACS, while bulk CD8+ and CD4+ T cells were purified by magnetic negative isolation. Blood was drawn into EDTA tubes, processed within 24 hours, and PBMCs were isolated by density gradient centrifugation. PBMCs intended for TCR sequencing were frozen in liquid nitrogen and were later thawed in a 37 degrees C water bath. Purity of sorted or isolated CD4+, CD8+ and CD8+ TEMRA cells was at least 90%. The count of this clonotype is one. Its binding antigen is unknown. No base qualities exist here, and no much larger clone lies one base off it. One read alone lends weak support. Trimming costs V 5 bases and J 9 bases, and their ends lie 19 bases apart. The CDR3 runs 15 amino acids, cysteine and phenylalanine included. The only DNA kept is the CDR3, 45 bases in frame from the first base.

The sequence is built from TRBV12-3 or TRBV12-4 and TRBJ2-2; TRBD1 is a weak D gene call, 7 bases matching. The sequence was obtained from a human donor in good health. Material for sequencing was CD4+ T cells from PBMCs. The DNA sequence is TGTGCCAGCAGTGCCAAGGGGGCGGGGAACCGGGAGCTGTTTTTT. Its amino acids are CASSAKGAGNRELFF.